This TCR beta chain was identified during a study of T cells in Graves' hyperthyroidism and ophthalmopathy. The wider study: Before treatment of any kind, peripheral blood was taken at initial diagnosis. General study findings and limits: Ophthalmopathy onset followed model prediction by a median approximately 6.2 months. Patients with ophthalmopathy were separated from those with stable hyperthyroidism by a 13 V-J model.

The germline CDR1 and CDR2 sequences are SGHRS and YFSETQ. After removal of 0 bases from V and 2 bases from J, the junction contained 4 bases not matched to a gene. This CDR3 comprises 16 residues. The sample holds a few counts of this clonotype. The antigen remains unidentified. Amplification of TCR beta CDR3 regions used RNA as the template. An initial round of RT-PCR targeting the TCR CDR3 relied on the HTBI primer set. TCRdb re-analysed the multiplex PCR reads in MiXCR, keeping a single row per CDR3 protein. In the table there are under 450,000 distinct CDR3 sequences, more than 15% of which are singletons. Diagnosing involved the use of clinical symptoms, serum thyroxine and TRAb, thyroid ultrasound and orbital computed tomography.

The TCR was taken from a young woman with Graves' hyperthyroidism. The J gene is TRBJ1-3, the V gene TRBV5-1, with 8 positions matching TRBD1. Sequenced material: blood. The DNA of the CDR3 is TGCGCCAGCAGCTTGGGGGACAGGATCCCTGGAAACACCATATATTTT. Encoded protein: CASSLGDRIPGNTIYF.